This is a list of T cell receptor beta chains from one sample in a study of regulatory and conventional T cells in RAG deficiency. Sequencing used immunoSEQ multiplex PCR; TCRdb keeps in-frame clones, though not all of them. Found here are over 8,000 clones, around 89% of them singletons; the top ten hold over 1%. The same data also went into a second study, on regulatory T cells.

Material: Tregs sorted from blood. These TCRs come from a human donor in good health. CDR3s include the opening cysteine and the closing phenylalanine or tryptophan. The D gene is left open where the match is weak. Only some rows state a clone size, as once, few, many or a class for expanded clones.

TRBV27	TRBJ2-3	NA	NA	TGTGCCAGCAGCTTCCGGGGGTTTGGCACAGATACGCAGTATTTT	CASSFRGFGTDTQYF
TRBV5-1	TRBJ1-4	NA	NA	TGCGCCAGCAGCAACAGGGCAACTAATGAAAAACTGTTTTTT	CASSNRATNEKLFF
TRBV5-5	TRBJ1-1	NA	NA	TGTGCCAGCGGGGCGACGGTCTTTCTGAACACTGAAGCTTTCTTT	CASGATVFLNTEAFF
TRBV7-6	TRBJ1-1	NA	TRBD1	TGTGCCAGCAGCCCGGAATCAGGGGGAAATCGCATGAACACTGAAGCTTTCTTT	CASSPESGGNRMNTEAFF
TRBV9	TRBJ2-3	NA	NA	TGTGCCAGCAGCGTAGAAGGTTTTGTTACAGATACGCAGTATTTT	CASSVEGFVTDTQYF
TRBV7-8	TRBJ1-3	NA	TRBD1	TGTGCCAGCAGCCCGGACAGGGCCCAAGGAAACACCATATATTTT	CASSPDRAQGNTIYF
TRBV21-1	TRBJ2-7	NA	NA	TGTGCCAGCAGCAAAGACGCGGGGACAGGGTCCTACGAGCAGTACTTC	CASSKDAGTGSYEQYF
TRBV5-1	TRBJ2-1	NA	NA	TGCGCCAGCAGCTTGGAAGGGTGGAATGAGCAGTTCTTC	CASSLEGWNEQFF
TRBV19	TRBJ1-2	few	NA	TGTGCCAGTAGCCCCGCCCGGGGGGCGAGGTCGGGGGGCTACACCTTC	CASSPARGARSGGYTF
TRBV10-2	TRBJ2-7	once	TRBD1	TGCGCCAGCAGCCCGACAGGGCTCTACGAGCAGTACTTC	CASSPTGLYEQYF
TRBV5-1	TRBJ1-1	NA	TRBD1	TGCGCCAGCAGCCTGACAGGGTGGGGCACTGAAGCTTTCTTT	CASSLTGWGTEAFF
TRBV7-9	TRBJ2-7	NA	NA	TGTGCCAGCAGCTTGGACGGGACATCCTACGAGCAGTACTTC	CASSLDGTSYEQYF
TRBV2	TRBJ1-5	NA	NA	TGTGCCAGCAGTGAGGGTGGCAATCAGCCCCAGCATTTT	CASSEGGNQPQHF
TRBV6-6	TRBJ1-6	NA	NA	TGTGCCAGCAGTTACCCCACCTCAGGGCCATCACCCCTCCACTTT	CASSYPTSGPSPLHF
TRBV11-3	TRBJ1-1	NA	TRBD1	TGTGCCAGCAGCTTAAGTGCGGGACAGGGGGATCGTACTGAAGCTTTCTTT	CASSLSAGQGDRTEAFF
TRBV18	TRBJ1-3	few	NA	TGTGCCAGCTCACTAGAAGTCTCTGGAAACACCATATATTTT	CASSLEVSGNTIYF
TRBV6-5	TRBJ2-1	NA	TRBD2	TGTGCCAGCAGTTACGAACTAGCGGGGGAGCAGTTCTTC	CASSYELAGEQFF
TRBV5-6	TRBJ1-3	NA	TRBD1	TGTGCCAGCAGCTTCCAGACAGGGCCTGGAAACACCATATATTTT	CASSFQTGPGNTIYF
TRBV7-9	TRBJ2-6	NA	TRBD1	TGTGCCAGCAGCTTAAGGACAGGGACCGGGGCCAACGTCCTGACTTTC	CASSLRTGTGANVLTF
TRBV7-3	TRBJ2-3	NA	NA	TGTGCCAGCAGCTTAAGGGCCGGGGGCGGCTACACAGATACGCAGTATTTT	CASSLRAGGGYTDTQYF
TRBV6-1	TRBJ2-1	NA	NA	TGTGCCAGCAGTGGGGTGTCCAGAACGAGCGAGCAGTTCTTC	CASSGVSRTSEQFF
TRBV10-1	TRBJ2-1	once	TRBD2	TGCGCCAGCAGCCTTCATAGCGGGAGGGTTTCCTACAATGAGCAGTTCTTC	CASSLHSGRVSYNEQFF
TRBV19	TRBJ1-2	NA	TRBD1	TGTGCCATCGCGGACAGGGAAGACTACACCTTC	CAIADREDYTF
TRBV30	TRBJ2-4	NA	TRBD1	TGTGCCTGGAGTGGGAAACCGGGACAGGGTAATCTAGCCAAAAACATTCAGTACTTC	CAWSGKPGQGNLAKNIQYF
TRBV11-3	TRBJ1-5	NA	TRBD1	TGTGCCAGCAGCTTCGGGACAGGGAAGCCCCAGCATTTT	CASSFGTGKPQHF
TRBV5-1	TRBJ2-5	once	NA	TGCGCCAGCAGCTTGGGGGAGTGGGAAAAAGAGACCCAGTACTTC	CASSLGEWEKETQYF
TRBV27	TRBJ1-1	NA	NA	TGTGCCAGCAGTTTAAACAGGGTTAACACTGAAGCTTTCTTT	CASSLNRVNTEAFF
TRBV6-5	TRBJ2-2	NA	TRBD1	TGTGCCAGCGGCCGGGACAGGGGAACCGGGGAGCTGTTTTTT	CASGRDRGTGELFF
TRBV7-2	TRBJ2-1	NA	TRBD2	TGTGCCAGCAGCCAGTTCGGGACTAGCGGTAACAATGAGCAGTTCTTC	CASSQFGTSGNNEQFF
TRBV18	TRBJ1-2	NA	NA	TGTGCCAGCTCACCAAGACCTGATTACGGCTACACCTTC	CASSPRPDYGYTF
TRBV18	TRBJ1-1	NA	NA	TGTGCCAGCTCCCTCGGGGGGAACACTGAAGCTTTCTTT	CASSLGGNTEAFF
TRBV5-1	TRBJ1-6	once	NA	TGCGCCAGCAGCTTAAATTCACAGGGTATTTCACCCCTCCACTTT	CASSLNSQGISPLHF
TRBV5-1	TRBJ2-1	NA	NA	TGCGCCAGCAGCACAACCTACAATGAGCAGTTCTTC	CASSTTYNEQFF
TRBV19	TRBJ1-2	NA	NA	TGTGCCAGTAGTATCGCCGGGAAAGGCTATGGCTACACCTTC	CASSIAGKGYGYTF
TRBV19	TRBJ1-1	NA	NA	TGTGCCAGTAGTCTTCACAGGGAAAAAGCTTTCTTT	CASSLHREKAFF
TRBV7-9	TRBJ2-5	NA	TRBD1	TGTGCCAGCAGCAAGACAGGGCCGGGGACCCAGTACTTC	CASSKTGPGTQYF
TRBV19	TRBJ1-2	NA	TRBD1	TGTGCCAGTAAGACAGGGAGCCCCCTATACTATGGCTACACCTTC	CASKTGSPLYYGYTF